These T cell receptor beta chains were read from a single sample in a study of blood T cell repertoires in COVID-19. Produced via immunoSEQ multiplex PCR; TCRdb's table is partial and in-frame only. This sample has 80,000 to 100,000 clones, with more than 75% found just once. Material for sequencing was peripheral blood. The origin of the receptors is a middle-aged man with acute or convalescent COVID-19. The conserved cysteine and the conserved F or W are not part of the CDR3 here.

v_call cdr3_aa
TRBV11-2 ASSIGLISSTDTQY
TRBV5-1 ASSLTPQGTNEKLF
TRBV7-2 ASSPGQSYRGYT
TRBV3-1/TRBV3-2 ASSQDLSVQRETQY
TRBV4-1 ASSHPQWAGNTEAF
TRBV7-9 ASSAPDSSYEQY
TRBV21-1 ASSKGEGGGTEAF
TRBV10-3 ATRDTRNTEAF
TRBV30 AWSSITSSYNSPLH
TRBV6-5 ASSTGGTGTGELF
TRBV14 ASSQVSRGETQY
TRBV11-2 ASSLRDQGTGELF
TRBV6-5 ASSRAVAKNIQY
TRBV18 ASSLPGNRNQPQH
TRBV10-3 AISESTSGTGTDTQY
TRBV19 ASSIGGGSYGYT
TRBV5-1 ASSLADGGQGQY
TRBV6-5 ASSYSGAGNTGELF
TRBV3-1/TRBV3-2 ASSLDRIHTDTQY
TRBV20-1 SASRLAGGHGYYEQY
TRBV29-1 SAEGQVEGDYGYT
TRBV5-1 ASSLLVQGMRTNYGYT
TRBV30 AWSPRLAGDEQY
TRBV2 ASRVQGIANYGYT
TRBV5-1 ASSLALGQGGHYGYT
TRBV27 ASSLSGHGNTEAF
TRBV10-1 ASSEGSGSGNTIY
TRBV30 ACLPQGTYGYT
TRBV18 ASSRQDRGYEQY
TRBV9 ASSGGGGSAVGANVLT
TRBV19 ASGLAGDYYEQY
TRBV7-9 ASMRPAGQANTEAF
TRBV2 ASGRTSGRLNTGELF
TRBV7-8 ASSIGQGHQPQH
TRBV2 ASSVLELDPTGGGEGNQPQH
TRBV7-8 ASSLPRRLGSNQPQH
TRBV7-6 ASSPGQGWGQPQH
TRBV30 AWSDSKNTEAF
TRBV2 ASSEEGESNQPQH
TRBV2 ASSGQGRASYEQY
TRBV12-2 ASRCSRTGTYNEQF
TRBV30 ACDTGQGSTEAF
TRBV7-8 ASSRDRGREQY
TRBV2 ASKPDRGGHNEQF
TRBV6-1 ASSDYGTGAYGYT
TRBV7-8 ASSALLSRGTGELF
TRBV5-1 ASSLALAGTDTQY
TRBV15 ATSGAETGPQETQY
TRBV19 ASKLADSRSYNEQF
TRBV18 ASSPPMGSRRGTEAF